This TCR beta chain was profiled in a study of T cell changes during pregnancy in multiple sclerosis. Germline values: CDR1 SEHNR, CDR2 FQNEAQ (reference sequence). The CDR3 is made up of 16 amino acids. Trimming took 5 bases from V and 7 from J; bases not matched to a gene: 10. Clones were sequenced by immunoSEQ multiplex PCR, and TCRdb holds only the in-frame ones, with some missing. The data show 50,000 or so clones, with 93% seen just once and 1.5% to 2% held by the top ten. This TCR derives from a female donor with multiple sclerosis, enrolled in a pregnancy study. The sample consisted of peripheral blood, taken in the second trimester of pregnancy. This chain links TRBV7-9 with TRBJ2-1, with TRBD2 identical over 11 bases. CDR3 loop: CASSTNSGRAPNEQFF. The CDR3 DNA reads TGTGCCAGCAGCACTAATAGCGGGAGGGCCCCTAATGAGCAGTTCTTC.